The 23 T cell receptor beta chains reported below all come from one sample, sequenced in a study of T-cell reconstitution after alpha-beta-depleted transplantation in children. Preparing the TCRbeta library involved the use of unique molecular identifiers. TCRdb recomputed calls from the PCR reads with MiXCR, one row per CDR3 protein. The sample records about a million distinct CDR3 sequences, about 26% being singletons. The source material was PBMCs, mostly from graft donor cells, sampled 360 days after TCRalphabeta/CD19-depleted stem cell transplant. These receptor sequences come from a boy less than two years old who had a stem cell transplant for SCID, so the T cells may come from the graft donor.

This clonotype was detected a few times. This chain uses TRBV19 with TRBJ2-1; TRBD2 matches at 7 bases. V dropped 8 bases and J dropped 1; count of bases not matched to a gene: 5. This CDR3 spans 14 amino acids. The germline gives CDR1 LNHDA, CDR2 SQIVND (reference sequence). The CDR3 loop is CASQSGASYNEQFF. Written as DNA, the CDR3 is TGTGCCAGTCAGAGCGGGGCGTCCTACAATGAGCAGTTCTTC.

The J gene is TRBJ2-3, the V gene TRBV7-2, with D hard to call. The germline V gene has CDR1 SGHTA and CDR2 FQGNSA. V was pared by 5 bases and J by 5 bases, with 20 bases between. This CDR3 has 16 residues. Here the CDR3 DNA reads TGTGCCAGCAGCACACGATTAAGGTCCCCCGGAGATACGCAGTATTTT. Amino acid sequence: CASSTRLRSPGDTQYF.

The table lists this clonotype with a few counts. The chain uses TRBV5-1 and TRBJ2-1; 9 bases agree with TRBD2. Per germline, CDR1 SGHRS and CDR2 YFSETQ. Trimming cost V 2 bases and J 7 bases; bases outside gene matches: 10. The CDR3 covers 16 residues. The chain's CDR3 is CASSLGPGLAENEQFF. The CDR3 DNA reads TGCGCCAGCAGCTTAGGGCCGGGACTAGCCGAAAATGAGCAGTTCTTC.

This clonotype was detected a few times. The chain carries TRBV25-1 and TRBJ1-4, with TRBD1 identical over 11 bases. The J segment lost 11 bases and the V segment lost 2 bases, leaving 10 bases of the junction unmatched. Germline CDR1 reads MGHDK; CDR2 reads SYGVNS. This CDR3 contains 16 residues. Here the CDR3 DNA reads TGTGCCAGCAGTGAAGCCGTCCCGGGACAGGGGGAGAAACTGTTTTTT. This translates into CASSEAVPGQGEKLFF.

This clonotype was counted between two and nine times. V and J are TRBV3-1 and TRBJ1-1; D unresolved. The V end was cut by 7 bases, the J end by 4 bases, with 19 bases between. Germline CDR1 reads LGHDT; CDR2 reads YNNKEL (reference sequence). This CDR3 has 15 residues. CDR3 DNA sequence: TGTGCCAGCACCGGACGAAAACAAGGGCTCACTGAAGCTTTCTTT. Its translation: CASTGRKQGLTEAFF. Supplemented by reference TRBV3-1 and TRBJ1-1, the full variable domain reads DTAVSQTPKYLVTQMGNDKSIKCEQNLGHDTMYWYKQDSKKFLKIMFSYNNKELIINETVPNRFSPKSPDKAHLNLHINSLELGDSAVYFCASTGRKQGLTEAFFGQGTRLTVV.

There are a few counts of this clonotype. CDR3 coding DNA: TGTGCCAGCAATCGAGGGGTAGAATCCTACAATGAGCAGTTCTTC. It encodes CASNRGVESYNEQFF. The J gene is TRBJ2-1, the V gene TRBV12-3 or TRBV12-4; D may be TRBD1 or TRBD2 (5 bases each). The CDR3 is 15 residues long. Deletions cut 7 bases from V and 1 base from J, with 14 bases between.

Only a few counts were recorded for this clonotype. CDR3 sequence (DNA): TGTGCCAGCAGCTTCCAGACAGTCCTCGGTGGCTACACCTTC. Amino acid sequence: CASSFQTVLGGYTF. The rearrangement uses TRBV3-1 and TRBJ1-2; a weak D match, TRBD1 (5 bases). The CDR3 covers 14 residues. Trimming cost V 5 bases and J 7 bases, with 17 bases left between them. Germline V CDR1 and CDR2: LGHDT, YNNKEL (reference sequence).

In DNA form, the CDR3 reads TGCAGTGCTAGCCCCGAGGGGTTTAATTCACCCCTCCACTTT. The encoded protein is CSASPEGFNSPLHF. J is TRBJ1-6 and V is TRBV20-1, with TRBD1 as a possible D gene (5 bases). V lost 3 bases, J lost 6 bases, and 12 bases lay in between. Per the germline V gene, CDR1 is DFQATT and CDR2 is SNEGSKA (reference sequence). CDR3 size: 14 residues.

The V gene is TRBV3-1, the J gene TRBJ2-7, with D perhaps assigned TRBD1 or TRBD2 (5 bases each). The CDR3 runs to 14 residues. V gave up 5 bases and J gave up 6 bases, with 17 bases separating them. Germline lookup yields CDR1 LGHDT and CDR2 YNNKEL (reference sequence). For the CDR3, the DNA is TGTGCCAGCAGCGACGGGACGCTAAGGAGCGAGCAGTACTTC. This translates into CASSDGTLRSEQYF.

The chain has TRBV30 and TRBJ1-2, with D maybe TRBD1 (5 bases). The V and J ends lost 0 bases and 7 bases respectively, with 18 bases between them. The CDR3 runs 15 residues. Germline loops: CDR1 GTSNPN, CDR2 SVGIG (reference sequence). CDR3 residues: CAWSVRGRRDLGYTF. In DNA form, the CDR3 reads TGTGCCTGGAGTGTACGAGGCAGGAGGGACCTTGGCTACACCTTC.

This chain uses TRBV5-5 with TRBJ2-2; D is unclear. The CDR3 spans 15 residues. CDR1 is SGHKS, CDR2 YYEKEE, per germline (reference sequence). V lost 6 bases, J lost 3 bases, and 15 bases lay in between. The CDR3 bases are TGTGCCAGCACCCGAATTCCCCGGGACACCGGGGAGCTGTTTTTT. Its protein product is CASTRIPRDTGELFF.

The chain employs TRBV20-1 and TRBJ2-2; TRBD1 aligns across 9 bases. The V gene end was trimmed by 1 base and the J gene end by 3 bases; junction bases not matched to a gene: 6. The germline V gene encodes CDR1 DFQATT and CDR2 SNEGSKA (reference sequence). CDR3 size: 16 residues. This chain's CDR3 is CSARGDREEDTGELFF. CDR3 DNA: TGCAGTGCTAGAGGGGACAGGGAGGAAGACACCGGGGAGCTGTTTTTT.

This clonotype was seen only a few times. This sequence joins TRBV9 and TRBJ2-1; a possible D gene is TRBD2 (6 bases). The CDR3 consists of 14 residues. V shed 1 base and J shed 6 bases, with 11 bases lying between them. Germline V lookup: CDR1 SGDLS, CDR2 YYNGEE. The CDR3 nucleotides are TGTGCCAGCAGCGTATATAAGGGAGGCAATGAGCAGTTCTTC. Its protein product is CASSVYKGGNEQFF.

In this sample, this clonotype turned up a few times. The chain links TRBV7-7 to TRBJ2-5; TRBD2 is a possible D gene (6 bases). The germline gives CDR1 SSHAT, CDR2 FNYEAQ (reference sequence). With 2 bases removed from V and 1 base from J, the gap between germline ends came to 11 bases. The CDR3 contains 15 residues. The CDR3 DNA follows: TGTGCCAGCAGCTTAAGGAGGGATCCCCAAGAGACCCAGTACTTC. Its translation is CASSLRRDPQETQYF. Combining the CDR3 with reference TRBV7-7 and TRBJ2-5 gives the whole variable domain GAGVSQSPRYKVTKRGQDVTLRCDPISSHATLYWYQQALGQGPEFLTYFNYEAQPDKSGLPSDRFSAERPEGSISTLTIQRTEQRDSAMYRCASSLRRDPQETQYFGPGTRLLVL.

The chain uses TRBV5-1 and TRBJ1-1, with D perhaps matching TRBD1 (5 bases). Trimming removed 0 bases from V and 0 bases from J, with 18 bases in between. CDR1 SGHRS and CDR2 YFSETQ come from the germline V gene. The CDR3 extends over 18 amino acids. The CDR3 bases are TGCGCCAGCAGCTTGGTGTCTCGGGGGATGATCATGAACACTGAAGCTTTCTTT. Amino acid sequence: CASSLVSRGMIMNTEAFF.

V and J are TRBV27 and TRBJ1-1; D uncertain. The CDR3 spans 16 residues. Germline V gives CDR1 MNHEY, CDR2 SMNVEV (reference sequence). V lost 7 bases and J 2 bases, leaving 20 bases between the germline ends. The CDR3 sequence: CASTPRGVVGNTEAFF. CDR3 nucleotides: TGTGCCAGCACCCCTCGCGGGGTGGTGGGTAACACTGAAGCTTTCTTT.

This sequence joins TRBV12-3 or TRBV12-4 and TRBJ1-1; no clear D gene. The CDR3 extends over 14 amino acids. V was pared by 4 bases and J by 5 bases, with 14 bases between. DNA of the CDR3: TGTGCCAGCAGTTCCGACACAATGAGGACTGAAGCTTTCTTT. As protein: CASSSDTMRTEAFF.

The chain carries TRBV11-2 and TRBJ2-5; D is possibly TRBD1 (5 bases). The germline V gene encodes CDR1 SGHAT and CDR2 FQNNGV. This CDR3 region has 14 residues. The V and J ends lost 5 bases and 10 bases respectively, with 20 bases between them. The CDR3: CASSPLRQISDQYF. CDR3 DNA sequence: TGTGCCAGCAGCCCACTAAGACAGATTTCGGACCAGTACTTC.

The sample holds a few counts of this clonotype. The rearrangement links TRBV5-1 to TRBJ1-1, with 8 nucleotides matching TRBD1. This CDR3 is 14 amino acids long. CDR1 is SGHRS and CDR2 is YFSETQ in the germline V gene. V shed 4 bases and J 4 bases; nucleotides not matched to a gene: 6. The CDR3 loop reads CASSRDRGVTEAFF. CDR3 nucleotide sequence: TGCGCCAGCAGCCGCGACAGGGGAGTCACTGAAGCTTTCTTT.

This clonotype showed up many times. CDR3 residues: CSVDKGVGGTDTQYF. The CDR3 coding sequence is TGCAGCGTTGATAAAGGCGTGGGCGGCACAGATACGCAGTATTTT. The chain links TRBV29-1 to TRBJ2-3, with D unclear. Trimming left V 3 bases short and J 1 base short, with 14 bases between. Germline CDR1 reads SQVTM; CDR2 reads ANQGSEA. This CDR3 contains 15 residues.

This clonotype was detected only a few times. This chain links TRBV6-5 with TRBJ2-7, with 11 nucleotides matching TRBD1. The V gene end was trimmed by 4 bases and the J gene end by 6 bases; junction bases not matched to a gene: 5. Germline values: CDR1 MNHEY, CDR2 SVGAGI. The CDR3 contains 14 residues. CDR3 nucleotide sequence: TGTGCCAGCAGTTCTCGGACAGGGGGCAGCGAGCAGTACTTC. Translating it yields CASSSRTGGSEQYF.

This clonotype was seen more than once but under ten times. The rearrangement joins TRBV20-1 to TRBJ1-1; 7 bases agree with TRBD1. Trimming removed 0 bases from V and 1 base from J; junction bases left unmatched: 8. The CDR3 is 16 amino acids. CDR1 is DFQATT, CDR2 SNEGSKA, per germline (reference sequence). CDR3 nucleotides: TGCAGTGCTAGAGAGGGGCAGAGGGGGCGGAACACTGAAGCTTTCTTT. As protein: CSAREGQRGRNTEAFF.

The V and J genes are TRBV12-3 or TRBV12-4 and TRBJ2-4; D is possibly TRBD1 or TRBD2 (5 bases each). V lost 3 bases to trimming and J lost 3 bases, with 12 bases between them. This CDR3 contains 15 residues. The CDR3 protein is CASSFVGDGKNIQYF. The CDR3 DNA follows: TGTGCCAGCAGTTTTGTGGGGGATGGCAAAAACATTCAGTACTTC.